The rows below give T cell receptor beta chains drawn from one sample of a study of PD-1 blockade in classical Hodgkin lymphoma. The protocol was immunoSEQ multiplex PCR, while the TCRdb copy is restricted to in-frame clones and leaves out a portion. This table holds roughly 16,000 clones, roughly 82% found once. The source material was peripheral blood mononuclear cells (PBMCs), sampled before the second cycle of nivolumab. The source is a human donor with classical Hodgkin lymphoma. Both conserved end residues are part of each CDR3. A D gene is named only where the DNA matches it firmly. Not every row has a clone size; where given, it reads once, few, many or a size class.

size	V	length	D	J	CDR3	DNA
-	TRBV4-3	14	-	TRBJ1-1	CASSQVPAASEAFF	TGCGCCAGCAGCCAAGTTCCAGCGGCGTCTGAAGCTTTCTTT
-	TRBV7-9	15	TRBD2	TRBJ2-7	CASSYGLAGAYEQYF	TGTGCCAGCAGCTACGGACTAGCGGGGGCCTACGAGCAGTACTTC
-	TRBV2	15	TRBD2	TRBJ2-5	CASSENLAGAETQYF	TGTGCCAGCAGTGAGAATCTAGCGGGGGCAGAGACCCAGTACTTC
medium-sized	TRBV27	15	TRBD1	TRBJ1-2	CASRISGQGNYGYTF	TGTGCCAGCCGCATATCGGGACAGGGAAACTATGGCTACACCTTC
-	TRBV9	15	-	TRBJ1-2	CASSKGEGGPYGYTF	TGTGCCAGCAGCAAAGGGGAGGGGGGTCCATATGGCTACACCTTC
few	TRBV2	11	-	TRBJ1-2	CASSDDYGYTF	TGTGCCAGCAGTGACGACTATGGCTACACCTTC
once	TRBV19	15	-	TRBJ2-3	CASSLRDPRTDTQYF	TGTGCCAGTAGTCTTAGGGACCCGCGGACTGATACGCAGTATTTT
-	TRBV28	12	-	TRBJ2-7	CASSFGLSEQYF	TGTGCCAGCAGTTTCGGACTGAGCGAGCAGTACTTC
once	TRBV16	15	-	TRBJ1-1	CASSQWGAPNTEAFF	TGTGCCAGCAGCCAATGGGGGGCGCCGAACACTGAAGCTTTCTTT
-	TRBV28	13	TRBD1	TRBJ1-5	CASRTGGNQPQHF	TGTGCCAGCAGGACAGGGGGCAATCAGCCCCAGCATTTT
once	TRBV7-3	16	TRBD2	TRBJ2-7	CASSLNPSGGAGEQYF	TGTGCCAGCAGCTTAAACCCTAGCGGGGGGGCCGGCGAGCAGTACTTC
-	TRBV28	13	-	TRBJ2-2	CASSTPGTGELFF	TGTGCCAGCAGTACGCCGGGGACCGGGGAGCTGTTTTTT
-	TRBV27	16	-	TRBJ1-2	CASSQRVLAKNYGYTF	TGTGCCAGCAGTCAGCGGGTCCTGGCAAAAAACTATGGCTACACCTTC
-	TRBV4-1	20	-	TRBJ2-2	CASSRNPTDFSGGLTGELFF	TGCGCCAGCAGCCGGAACCCGACGGATTTTTCCGGGGGGCTTACCGGGGAGCTGTTTTTT
-	TRBV7-2	16	TRBD2	TRBJ2-3	CASSLLAGGVTDTQYF	TGTGCCAGCAGCTTACTAGCGGGGGGAGTCACAGATACGCAGTATTTT
-	TRBV11-2	15	-	TRBJ1-5	CASSSQGVGGQPQHF	TGTGCCAGCAGCTCTCAAGGAGTTGGTGGTCAGCCCCAGCATTTT
-	TRBV28	11	-	TRBJ1-2	CATDSNPGYTF	TGTGCCACCGACAGCAACCCAGGCTACACCTTC
-	TRBV16	18	TRBD2	TRBJ2-1	CASSQYTLAGGFPNEQFF	TGTGCCAGCAGCCAATACACCCTAGCGGGGGGGTTTCCCAATGAGCAGTTCTTC
-	TRBV27	14	-	TRBJ1-3	CASSFAGTLSTIYF	TGTGCCAGCAGTTTTGCCGGGACATTGAGCACCATATATTTT
-	TRBV5-1	15	TRBD1	TRBJ2-7	CASSLTGGSSYEQYF	TGCGCCAGCAGCTTAACAGGGGGCTCCTCCTACGAGCAGTACTTC
-	TRBV29-1	12	-	TRBJ2-7	CSVEDGAYEQYF	TGCAGCGTTGAAGACGGGGCCTACGAGCAGTACTTC
-	TRBV27	17	TRBD2	TRBJ2-3	CASSPSHPRGGSDTQYF	TGTGCCAGCAGTCCGAGCCATCCTCGGGGGGGGTCAGATACGCAGTATTTT
-	TRBV7-2	14	-	TRBJ2-5	CASSPSRPKETQYF	TGTGCCAGCAGCCCTAGCAGACCTAAAGAGACCCAGTACTTC
-	TRBV6-4	13	-	TRBJ1-6	CASREQQNSPLHF	TGTGCCAGCAGGGAACAACAGAATTCACCCCTCCACTTT
-	TRBV27	12	-	TRBJ2-5	CASSPNQETQYF	TGTGCCAGCAGTCCGAACCAAGAGACCCAGTACTTC
-	TRBV13	15	-	TRBJ2-2	CASSSRVANTGELFF	TGTGCCAGCAGCTCTCGAGTCGCGAACACCGGGGAGCTGTTTTTT
-	TRBV29-1	13	-	TRBJ2-4	CSVSTLAKNIQYF	TGCAGCGTTTCCACTCTAGCCAAAAACATTCAGTACTTC
-	TRBV7-8	16	TRBD2	TRBJ2-3	CASSLVAGGGTDTQYF	TGTGCCAGCAGCTTAGTGGCGGGGGGGGGCACAGATACGCAGTATTTT
-	TRBV21-1	15	-	TRBJ2-7	CASSPEKETSYEQYF	TGTGCCAGCAGCCCAGAGAAGGAAACTTCCTACGAGCAGTACTTC
-	TRBV5-6	19	TRBD1	TRBJ1-1	CASSLEIGQGASINAEAFF	TGTGCCAGCAGCTTGGAAATAGGGCAGGGGGCCTCCATTAACGCTGAAGCTTTCTTT
-	TRBV28	15	-	TRBJ2-2	CASESGHSGTGELFF	TGTGCCAGCGAGTCGGGACATTCGGGGACCGGGGAGCTGTTTTTT
-	TRBV25-1	17	TRBD2	TRBJ2-3	CASSGDSGLAALGTQYF	TGTGCCAGCAGTGGGGACTCGGGACTAGCCGCGTTAGGTACGCAGTATTTT
-	TRBV5-6	15	TRBD1	TRBJ1-2	CASSYAGQGAYGYTF	TGTGCCAGCAGCTATGCGGGACAGGGGGCCTATGGCTACACCTTC
-	TRBV9	17	TRBD1	TRBJ1-6	CASSVASGQGADSPLHF	TGTGCCAGCAGCGTAGCTTCGGGACAGGGGGCAGATTCACCCCTCCACTTT
-	TRBV2	12	-	TRBJ2-5	CASSTQQETQYF	TGTGCCAGCTCCACGCAGCAAGAGACCCAGTACTTC
-	TRBV11-1	16	TRBD1	TRBJ2-7	CASTLLHGTGTNEQYF	TGTGCCAGCACCCTACTCCATGGGACAGGGACCAACGAGCAGTACTTC
-	TRBV5-1	16	-	TRBJ2-5	CASSLALLLGEETQYF	TGCGCCAGCAGCTTGGCCTTATTGTTAGGGGAAGAGACCCAGTACTTC